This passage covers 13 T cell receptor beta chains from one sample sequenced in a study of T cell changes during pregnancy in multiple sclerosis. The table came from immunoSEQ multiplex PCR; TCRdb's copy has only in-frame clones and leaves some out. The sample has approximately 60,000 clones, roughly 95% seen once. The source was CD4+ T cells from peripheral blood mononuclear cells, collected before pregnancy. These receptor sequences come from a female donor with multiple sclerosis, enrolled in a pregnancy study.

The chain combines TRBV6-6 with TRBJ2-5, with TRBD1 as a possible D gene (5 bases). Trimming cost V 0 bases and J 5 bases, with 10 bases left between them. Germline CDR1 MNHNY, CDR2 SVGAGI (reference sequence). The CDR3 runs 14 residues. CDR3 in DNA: TGTGCCAGCAGTTACTCGCAGGGTTGGGAGACCCAGTACTTC. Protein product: CASSYSQGWETQYF.

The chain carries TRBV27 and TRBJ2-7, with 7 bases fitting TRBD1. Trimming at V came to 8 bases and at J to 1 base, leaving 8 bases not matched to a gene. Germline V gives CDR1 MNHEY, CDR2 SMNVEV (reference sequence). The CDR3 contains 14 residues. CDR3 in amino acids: CASRRQGVSYEQYF. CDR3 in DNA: TGTGCCAGCCGTCGTCAGGGGGTGTCCTACGAGCAGTACTTC.

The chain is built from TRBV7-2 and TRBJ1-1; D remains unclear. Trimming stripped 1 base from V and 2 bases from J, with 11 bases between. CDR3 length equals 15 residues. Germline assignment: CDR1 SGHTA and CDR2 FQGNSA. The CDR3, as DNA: TGTGCCAGCAGCTTAGGTCCCCAGAAAAACACTGAAGCTTTCTTT. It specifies CASSLGPQKNTEAFF.

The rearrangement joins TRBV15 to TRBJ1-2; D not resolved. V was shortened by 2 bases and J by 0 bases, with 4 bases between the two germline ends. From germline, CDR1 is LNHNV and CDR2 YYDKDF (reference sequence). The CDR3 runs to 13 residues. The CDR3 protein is CATSRTANYGYTF. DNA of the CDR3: TGTGCCACCAGCAGAACAGCTAACTATGGCTACACCTTC.

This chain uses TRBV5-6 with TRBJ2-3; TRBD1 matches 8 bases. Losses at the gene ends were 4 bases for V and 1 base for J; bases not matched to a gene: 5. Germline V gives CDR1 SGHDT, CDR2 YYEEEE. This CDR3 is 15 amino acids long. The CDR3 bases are TGTGCCAGCAGCCGTAAGACAGGGGGCACAGATACGCAGTATTTT. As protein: CASSRKTGGTDTQYF.

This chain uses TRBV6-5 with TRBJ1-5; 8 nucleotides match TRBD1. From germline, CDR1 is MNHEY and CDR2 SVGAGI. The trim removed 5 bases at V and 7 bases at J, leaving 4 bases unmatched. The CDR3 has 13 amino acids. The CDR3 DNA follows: TGTGCCAGCAGTCTACAGGGGGGGCAGCCCCAGCATTTT. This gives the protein CASSLQGGQPQHF.

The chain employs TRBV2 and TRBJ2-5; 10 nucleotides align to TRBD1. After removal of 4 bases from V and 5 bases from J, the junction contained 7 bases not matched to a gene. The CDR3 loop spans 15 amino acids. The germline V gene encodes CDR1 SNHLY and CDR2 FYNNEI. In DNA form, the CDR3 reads TGTGCCAGCAGTGTAGACAGGGGGCGCCTGGAGACCCAGTACTTC. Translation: CASSVDRGRLETQYF.

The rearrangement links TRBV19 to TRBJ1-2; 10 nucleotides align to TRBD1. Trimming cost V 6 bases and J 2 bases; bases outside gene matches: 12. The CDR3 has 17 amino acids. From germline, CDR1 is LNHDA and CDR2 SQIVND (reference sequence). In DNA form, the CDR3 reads TGTGCCAGTAGGCTCCAACACGACAGGGGGCTGAACTATGGCTACACCTTC. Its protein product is CASRLQHDRGLNYGYTF.

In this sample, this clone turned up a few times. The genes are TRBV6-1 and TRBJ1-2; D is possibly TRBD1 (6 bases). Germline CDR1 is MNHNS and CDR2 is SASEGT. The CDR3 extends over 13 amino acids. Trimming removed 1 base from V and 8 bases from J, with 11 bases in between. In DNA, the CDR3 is TGTGCCAGCAGTGAAGGACAGGTGGGGGGCTACACCTTC. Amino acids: CASSEGQVGGYTF.

The CDR3 is CASSGTGGTDTQYF. The DNA for the CDR3 is TGTGCCAGCTCCGGGACAGGGGGAACAGATACGCAGTATTTT. The J gene is TRBJ2-3, the V gene TRBV18; 11 nucleotides match TRBD1. The CDR3 consists of 14 residues. With 6 bases clipped from V and 3 bases from J, the junction kept 2 bases outside the gene matches. CDR1 and CDR2 (germline): KGHSH, LQKENI.

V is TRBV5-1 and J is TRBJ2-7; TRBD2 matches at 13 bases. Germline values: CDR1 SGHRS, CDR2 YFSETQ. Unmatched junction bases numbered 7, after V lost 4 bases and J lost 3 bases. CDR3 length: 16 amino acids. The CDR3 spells CASSPGLAGADYEQYF. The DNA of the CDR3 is TGCGCCAGCAGCCCAGGACTAGCGGGAGCAGACTACGAGCAGTACTTC.

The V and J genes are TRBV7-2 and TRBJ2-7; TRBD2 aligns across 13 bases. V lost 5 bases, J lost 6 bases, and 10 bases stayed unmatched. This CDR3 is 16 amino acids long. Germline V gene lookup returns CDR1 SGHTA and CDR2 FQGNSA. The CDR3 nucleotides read TGTGCCAGCAGCCAAGGACTAGCGGGAGTTAATGGCGAGCAGTACTTC. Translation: CASSQGLAGVNGEQYF. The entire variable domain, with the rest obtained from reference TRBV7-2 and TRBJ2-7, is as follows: GAGVSQSPSNKVTEKGKDVELRCDPISGHTALYWYRQSLGQGLEFLIYFQGNSAPDKSGLPSDRFSAERTGGSVSTLTIQRTQQEDSAVYLCASSQGLAGVNGEQYFGPGTRLTVT.

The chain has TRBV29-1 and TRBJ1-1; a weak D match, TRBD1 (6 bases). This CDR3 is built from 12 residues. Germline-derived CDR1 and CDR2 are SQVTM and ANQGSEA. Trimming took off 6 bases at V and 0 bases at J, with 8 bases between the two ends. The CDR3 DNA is TGCAGCGTGCGGACAGTGAACACTGAAGCTTTCTTT. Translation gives CSVRTVNTEAFF. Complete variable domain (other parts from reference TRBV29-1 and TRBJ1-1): SAVISQKPSRDICQRGTSLTIQCQVDSQVTMMFWYRQQPGQSLTLIATANQGSEATYESGFVIDKFPISRPNLTFSTLTVSNMSPEDSSIYLCSVRTVNTEAFFGQGTRLTVV.